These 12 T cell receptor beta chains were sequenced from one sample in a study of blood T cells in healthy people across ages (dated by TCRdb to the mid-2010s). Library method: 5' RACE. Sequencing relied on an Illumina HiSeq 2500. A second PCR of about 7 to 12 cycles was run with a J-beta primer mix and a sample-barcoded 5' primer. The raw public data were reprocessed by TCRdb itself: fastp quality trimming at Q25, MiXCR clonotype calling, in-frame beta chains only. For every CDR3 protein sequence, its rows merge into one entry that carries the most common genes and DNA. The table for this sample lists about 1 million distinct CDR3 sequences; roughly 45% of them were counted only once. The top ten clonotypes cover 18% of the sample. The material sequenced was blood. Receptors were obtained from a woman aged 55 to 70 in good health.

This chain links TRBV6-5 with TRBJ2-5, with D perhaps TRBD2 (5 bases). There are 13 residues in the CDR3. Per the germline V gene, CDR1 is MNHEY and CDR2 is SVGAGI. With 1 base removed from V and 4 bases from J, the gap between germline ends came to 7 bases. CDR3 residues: CASSYWAGETQYF. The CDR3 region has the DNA TGTGCCAGCAGTTACTGGGCGGGAGAGACCCAGTACTTC.

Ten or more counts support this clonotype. DNA of the CDR3: TGTGCCACCAGCAGAGCCGGAGGGAGCGATGAGCAGTTCTTC. Its protein product is CATSRAGGSDEQFF. This rearrangement joins TRBV15 to TRBJ2-1, with D perhaps matching TRBD2 (6 bases). From germline, CDR1 is LNHNV and CDR2 YYDKDF (reference sequence). This CDR3 has 14 residues. Trimming stripped 1 base from V and 8 bases from J, with 12 bases between.

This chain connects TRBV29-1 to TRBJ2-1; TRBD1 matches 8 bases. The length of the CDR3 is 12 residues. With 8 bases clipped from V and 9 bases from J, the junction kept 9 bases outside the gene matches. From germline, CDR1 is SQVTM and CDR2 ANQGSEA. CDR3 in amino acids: CSPRTGKGEQFF. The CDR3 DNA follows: TGCAGCCCGAGGACAGGGAAGGGTGAGCAGTTCTTC.

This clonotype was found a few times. CDR3 amino acids: CASSFPPGSSYNEQFF. In DNA form, the CDR3 reads TGTGCCAGCAGTTTTCCCCCGGGGAGCTCCTACAATGAGCAGTTCTTC. This chain uses TRBV27 with TRBJ2-1; a possible D gene is TRBD2 (5 bases). This CDR3 spans 16 amino acids. V was cut by 3 bases and J by 0 bases, with 12 bases left in between. The germline CDR1 and CDR2 sequences are MNHEY and SMNVEV (reference sequence).

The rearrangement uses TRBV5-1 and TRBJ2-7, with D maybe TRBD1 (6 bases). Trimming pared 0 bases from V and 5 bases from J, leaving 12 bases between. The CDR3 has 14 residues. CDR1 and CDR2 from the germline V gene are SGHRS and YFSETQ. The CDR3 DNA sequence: TGCGCCAGCAGCTTGGACACAGGGAGTGACGAGCAGTACTTC. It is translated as CASSLDTGSDEQYF.

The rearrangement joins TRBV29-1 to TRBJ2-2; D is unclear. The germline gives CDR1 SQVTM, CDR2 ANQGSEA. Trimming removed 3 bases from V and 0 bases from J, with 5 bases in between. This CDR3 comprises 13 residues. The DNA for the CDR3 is TGCAGCGTTGATGCAGCGAACACCGGGGAGCTGTTTTTT. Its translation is CSVDAANTGELFF.

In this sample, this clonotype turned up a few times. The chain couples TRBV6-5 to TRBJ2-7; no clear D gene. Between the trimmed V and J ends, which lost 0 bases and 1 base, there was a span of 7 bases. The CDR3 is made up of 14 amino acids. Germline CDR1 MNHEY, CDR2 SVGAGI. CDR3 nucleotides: TGTGCCAGCAGTTACTCGTTTGGATCCTACGAGCAGTACTTC. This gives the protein CASSYSFGSYEQYF.

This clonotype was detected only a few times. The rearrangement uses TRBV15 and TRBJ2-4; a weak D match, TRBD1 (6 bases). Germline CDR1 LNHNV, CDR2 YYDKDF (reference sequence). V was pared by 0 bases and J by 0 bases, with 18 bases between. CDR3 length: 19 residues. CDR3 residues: CATSRDQGTGKLAKNIQYF. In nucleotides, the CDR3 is TGTGCCACCAGCAGAGACCAAGGAACAGGGAAACTAGCCAAAAACATTCAGTACTTC.

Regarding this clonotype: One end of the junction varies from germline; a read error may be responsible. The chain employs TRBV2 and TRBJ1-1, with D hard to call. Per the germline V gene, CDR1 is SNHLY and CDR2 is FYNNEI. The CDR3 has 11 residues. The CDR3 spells CAGSEEDRAFF. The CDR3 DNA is TGTGCCGGCAGCGAGGAGGATAGAGCTTTCTTT.

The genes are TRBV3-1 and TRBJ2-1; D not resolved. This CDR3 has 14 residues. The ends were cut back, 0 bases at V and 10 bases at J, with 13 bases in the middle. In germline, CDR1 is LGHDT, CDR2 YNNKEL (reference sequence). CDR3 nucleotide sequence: TGTGCCAGCAGCCAAGAAGGCTCCCCTAAGGAGCAGTTCTTC. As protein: CASSQEGSPKEQFF.

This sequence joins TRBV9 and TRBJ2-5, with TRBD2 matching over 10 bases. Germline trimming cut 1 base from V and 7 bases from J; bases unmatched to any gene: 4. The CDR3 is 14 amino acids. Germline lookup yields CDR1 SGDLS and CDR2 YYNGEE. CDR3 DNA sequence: TGTGCCAGCAGCGTAAGAGCGGGAGGGGGGACCCAGTACTTC. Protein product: CASSVRAGGGTQYF.

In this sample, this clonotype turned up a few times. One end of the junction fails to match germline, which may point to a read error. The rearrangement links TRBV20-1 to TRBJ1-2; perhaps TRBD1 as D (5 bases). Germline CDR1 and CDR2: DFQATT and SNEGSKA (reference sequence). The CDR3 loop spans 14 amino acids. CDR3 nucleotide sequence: TGCAGTGCTCGAGACGGGGACGGTCTTAGTGGCTACACCTTC. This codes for CSARDGDGLSGYTF.